This TCR beta chain stems from a study of T cell responses to AZD1222 COVID-19 vaccine. Study outcomes and limitations: Two AZD1222 administrations were followed by greater Spike-specific TCR breadth and depth. It was only after the peak T cell response that any repertoires were sampled. Donors were largely white British and mainly female; clonal diversity was possibly underestimated.

As to this clone: Its target is unknown.

Sequenced by immunoSEQ multiplex PCR; TCRdb stores in-frame clones only, minus some. The sample has about 56,000 clones; approximately 86% are singletons. The germline V gene has CDR1 SGHRS and CDR2 YFSETQ. Trimming cost V 0 bases and J 3 bases, with 12 bases left between them. This CDR3 is 15 amino acids long. Combined were second doses at about 4 or about 12 weeks. This clonotype was obtained from an adult who received the AZD1222 COVID-19 vaccine. The specimen comprised peripheral blood, sampled 28 days after the second AZD1222 dose. The chain carries TRBV5-1 and TRBJ1-1; tentative D call: TRBD1 (5 bases). The CDR3 loop reads CASSLAGGVDTEAFF. Written as DNA, the CDR3 is TGCGCCAGCAGCTTGGCCGGGGGGGTCGACACTGAAGCTTTCTTT.